These 28 T cell receptor beta chains came from one sample sequenced in a study of CD8+ T cells in alopecia areata. Noted treatment: oral pan-JAK inhibitor, 5-10 mg twice daily. Extraction and reverse transcription of RNA yielded cDNA as the sequencing template. The assay was immunoSEQ multiplex PCR, and TCRdb's table has in-frame clones only and misses some. Among 110,000 to 150,000 clones listed, about four fifths were seen once. Here the sequenced sample was CD8+ T cells sorted from blood, taken at week 4, from a patient treated with tofacitinib. These receptors were obtained from a human donor with alopecia areata.

This clone has just a few counts. J is TRBJ1-2 and V is TRBV29-1, with a weak D call TRBD1 (6 bases). The germline V gene has CDR1 SQVTM and CDR2 ANQGSEA. The CDR3 sequence is 13 residues long. Trimming pared 8 bases from V and 8 bases from J, leaving 21 bases between. CDR3 coding DNA: TGCAGCTGCCCCGGGGCCAGGGGTGACGGCTACACCTTC. It yields the protein CSCPGARGDGYTF.

The chain recombines TRBV5-1 with TRBJ1-1, with unresolved D. V gave up 4 bases and J gave up 0 bases, with 10 bases separating them. Germline CDR1 and CDR2: SGHRS and YFSETQ. This CDR3 spans 14 amino acids. The CDR3 DNA reads as TGCGCCAGCAGCATAGGCAGAGTGAACACTGAAGCTTTCTTT. The encoded protein is CASSIGRVNTEAFF.

The V call is TRBV7-9, the J call TRBJ2-7; D not resolved. Germline V gene sequence: CDR1 SEHNR, CDR2 FQNEAQ (reference sequence). The germline V and J ends were trimmed by 2 bases and 3 bases, with 2 bases remaining between them. The CDR3 is 11 amino acids. The CDR3 DNA is TGTGCCAGCAGCTTATTCTACGAGCAGTACTTC. This sequence encodes CASSLFYEQYF.

This clone was counted a few times. The J gene is TRBJ2-2, the V gene TRBV29-1; D is possibly TRBD1 (6 bases). Germline CDR1 reads SQVTM; CDR2 reads ANQGSEA. Trimming pared 8 bases from V and 2 bases from J, leaving 12 bases between. CDR3 length equals 13 residues. CDR3 sequence: CSIWDKNTGELFF. The CDR3 bases are TGCAGCATCTGGGACAAAAACACCGGGGAGCTGTTTTTT.

The rearrangement links TRBV13 to TRBJ2-7; 9 bases map to TRBD2. V trimming: 6 bases; J trimming: 6 bases; junction bases outside the gene matches: 9. The CDR3 is made up of 14 amino acids. In germline, CDR1 is PRHDT, CDR2 FYEKMQ (reference sequence). The CDR3 DNA is TGTGCCAGCAGTTATGGGACTAGCCTCGGCGAGCAGTACTTC. Translated: CASSYGTSLGEQYF.

The chain has TRBV4-3 and TRBJ2-7; TRBD1 aligns across 7 bases. This CDR3 is 14 amino acids long. Germline V gene sequence: CDR1 LGHNA, CDR2 YSLEER. Germline trimming cut 3 bases from V and 0 bases from J; bases unmatched to any gene: 2. The CDR3 sequence: CASSHTGDSYEQYF. In nucleotides, the CDR3 is TGCGCCAGCAGCCACACAGGGGACTCCTACGAGCAGTACTTC.

The gene calls are TRBV6-6 and TRBJ1-1; 8 nucleotides line up with TRBD1. There are 14 residues in the CDR3. Trimming took 5 bases from V and 4 from J; bases not matched to a gene: 6. CDR1 and CDR2 from the germline V gene are MNHNY and SVGAGI (reference sequence). CDR3 residues: CASSLDRGTTEAFF. CDR3 DNA: TGTGCCAGCAGTCTTGACAGGGGTACCACTGAAGCTTTCTTT.

The rearrangement links TRBV7-9 to TRBJ2-3, with TRBD2 matching 9 bases. J was trimmed by 2 bases and V by 3 bases; bases with no gene match: 6. The CDR3 loop spans 16 amino acids. Germline V gene data show CDR1 as SEHNR and CDR2 as FQNEAQ (reference sequence). The CDR3 is CASSFTAGGHTDTQYF. The CDR3 nucleotides read TGTGCCAGCAGCTTTACAGCGGGGGGACACACAGATACGCAGTATTTT.

This clone showed up just a few times. This chain links TRBV18 with TRBJ2-1; the D is unclear. The ends were cut back, 4 bases at V and 6 bases at J, with 19 bases in the middle. The CDR3 is 16 residues long. Per the germline V gene, CDR1 is KGHSH and CDR2 is LQKENI. CDR3 in amino acids: CASSQTLPRITNEQFF. CDR3 nucleotide sequence: TGTGCCAGCTCACAAACGTTACCTAGGATAACCAATGAGCAGTTCTTC.

The V gene is TRBV29-1, the J gene TRBJ2-3; perhaps TRBD1 as D (5 bases). The ends were cut back, 6 bases at V and 0 bases at J, with 7 bases in the middle. Germline CDR1 is SQVTM and CDR2 is ANQGSEA. There are 12 residues in the CDR3. CDR3 DNA: TGCAGCGTGGACAAGAGCACAGATACGCAGTATTTT. Its protein is CSVDKSTDTQYF.

The CDR3 here is CASSQKGGRTQETQYF. DNA for the CDR3: TGTGCCAGCAGCCAGAAGGGGGGCCGAACCCAAGAGACCCAGTACTTC. The genes are TRBV4-2 and TRBJ2-5; D may be TRBD1 or TRBD2 (6 bases each). Germline V gene lookup returns CDR1 LGHNA and CDR2 YNFKEQ. The CDR3 is 16 amino acids. V lost 3 bases and J lost 1, with 15 bases in between.

The V and J genes are TRBV4-1 and TRBJ1-5; a possible D gene is TRBD1 (6 bases). Trimming pared 0 bases from V and 3 bases from J, leaving 9 bases between. The germline gives CDR1 MGHRA, CDR2 YSYEKL. This CDR3 region has 15 residues. In nucleotides, the CDR3 is TGCGCCAGCAGCCAAGAGGGGGGGCTCAATCAGCCCCAGCATTTT. Amino acid sequence: CASSQEGGLNQPQHF.

This clone has only one observation. The chain couples TRBV6-1 to TRBJ2-7; D tentatively reads TRBD1 or TRBD2 (7 bases each). This CDR3 is 14 amino acids long. The germline CDR1 and CDR2 sequences are MNHNS and SASEGT. V was cut by 5 bases and J by 4 bases, with 15 bases left in between. DNA of the CDR3: TGTGCCAGCAGTCAGGGGGGGAGCGGTTACGAGCAGTACTTC. Its translation: CASSQGGSGYEQYF.

The chain links TRBV15 to TRBJ2-3; TRBD2 might be the D (6 bases). The CDR3 has 14 residues. Per germline, CDR1 LNHNV and CDR2 YYDKDF (reference sequence). Trimming left V 10 bases short and J 5 bases short, with 19 bases between. CDR3 in amino acids: CAIRSGRAGDTQYF. The DNA for the CDR3 is TGTGCCATTCGTAGCGGTCGGGCTGGAGATACGCAGTATTTT.

The chain carries TRBV7-2 and TRBJ2-5; 16 bases are a match to TRBD2. This CDR3 is 17 amino acids long. CDR1 and CDR2 from the germline V gene are SGHTA and FQGNSA. The J segment lost 0 bases and the V segment lost 5 bases, leaving 3 bases of the junction unmatched. The CDR3 reads CASSRGLAGGHQETQYF. DNA for the CDR3: TGTGCCAGCAGCCGGGGACTAGCGGGGGGGCACCAAGAGACCCAGTACTTC. The entire variable domain, with the rest obtained from reference TRBV7-2 and TRBJ2-5, is as follows: GAGVSQSPSNKVTEKGKDVELRCDPISGHTALYWYRQSLGQGLEFLIYFQGNSAPDKSGLPSDRFSAERTGGSVSTLTIQRTQQEDSAVYLCASSRGLAGGHQETQYFGPGTRLLVL.

This clone was recorded a few times. The V gene is TRBV5-5, the J gene TRBJ2-1, with 14 positions matching TRBD2. From germline, CDR1 is SGHKS and CDR2 YYEKEE (reference sequence). V dropped 2 bases and J dropped 3; count of bases not matched to a gene: 4. This CDR3 comprises 17 residues. In DNA form, the CDR3 reads TGTGCCAGCAGCTTAGTCGGGACTAGCGGGAGCTACAATGAGCAGTTCTTC. This encodes CASSLVGTSGSYNEQFF.

The rearrangement uses TRBV29-1 and TRBJ2-7; TRBD1 aligns across 9 bases. Germline V gene data show CDR1 as SQVTM and CDR2 as ANQGSEA. The CDR3 runs to 13 residues. The ends lost 7 bases at V and 5 bases at J; junction bases unmatched: 9. The CDR3 bases are TGCAGCGCCCCGGGACAGGGTGGCAACGAGCAGTACTTC. Protein sequence: CSAPGQGGNEQYF.

The chain carries TRBV7-6 and TRBJ2-7, with D uncertain. From germline, CDR1 is SGHVS and CDR2 FNYEAQ. V was trimmed by 6 bases and J by 3 bases, leaving 18 bases between them. CDR3 length: 15 amino acids. The CDR3 loop reads CASSRSEDSFYEQYF. CDR3 sequence (DNA): TGTGCCAGCAGTCGAAGCGAGGATTCCTTCTACGAGCAGTACTTC.

This clone was counted between two and nine times. V usage is TRBV29-1 and J usage is TRBJ2-4; 13 bases fit TRBD2. The V and J ends lost 5 bases and 0 bases, in that order; junction bases with no gene match: 7. Per the germline V gene, CDR1 is SQVTM and CDR2 is ANQGSEA. The CDR3 sequence is 17 residues long. CDR3 amino acids: CSVRGLAGDLAKNIQYF. The DNA for the CDR3 is TGCAGCGTTCGCGGACTAGCGGGGGATTTAGCCAAAAACATTCAGTACTTC.

J is TRBJ1-2 and V is TRBV7-6, with D possibly being TRBD1 (5 bases). Per the germline V gene, CDR1 is SGHVS and CDR2 is FNYEAQ. Trimming left V 5 bases short and J 4 bases short, with 17 bases between. CDR3 size: 15 residues. The CDR3 sequence is CASSPTARVGYGYTF. Here the CDR3 DNA reads TGTGCCAGCAGCCCGACAGCAAGGGTAGGCTATGGCTACACCTTC.

This clone was found a few times. V usage is TRBV19 and J usage is TRBJ1-5; TRBD1 might be the D (5 bases). There are 15 residues in the CDR3. V was pared by 2 bases and J by 3 bases, with 11 bases between. CDR1 and CDR2 (germline): LNHDA, SQIVND (reference sequence). CDR3 DNA sequence: TGTGCCAGTAGTATATCCGGGGGACTCAATCAGCCCCAGCATTTT. Its protein is CASSISGGLNQPQHF. Based on the CDR3 plus reference TRBV19 and TRBJ1-5, the full variable domain is DGGITQSPKYLFRKEGQNVTLSCEQNLNHDAMYWYRQDPGQGLRLIYYSQIVNDFQKGDIAEGYSVSREKKESFPLTVTSAQKNPTAFYLCASSISGGLNQPQHFGDGTRLSIL.

The chain couples TRBV7-9 to TRBJ1-2, with D possibly TRBD1 on 6 matching bases. In germline, CDR1 is SEHNR, CDR2 FQNEAQ (reference sequence). This CDR3 has 14 residues. V was trimmed by 7 bases and J by 6 bases, leaving 18 bases between them. The CDR3 protein is CASTKAQGRDGYTF. DNA of the CDR3: TGTGCCAGCACCAAAGCGCAGGGGAGGGATGGCTACACCTTC.

The rearrangement links TRBV27 to TRBJ2-1; D possibly corresponds to TRBD1 (5 bases). This CDR3 comprises 13 residues. Germline V gives CDR1 MNHEY, CDR2 SMNVEV (reference sequence). Trimming removed 2 bases from V and 5 bases from J, with 7 bases in between. The CDR3 sequence is CASSLGQNNEQFF. The CDR3 coding sequence is TGTGCCAGCAGTTTAGGACAAAACAATGAGCAGTTCTTC.

The CDR3, as DNA: TGTGCCAGCAGCCCCACAGGGATGAACACTGAAGCTTTCTTT. It is translated as CASSPTGMNTEAFF. The V call is TRBV14, the J call TRBJ1-1; D perhaps matches TRBD1 (6 bases). The V and J ends lost 4 bases and 0 bases respectively, with 9 bases between them. CDR3 size: 14 residues. Looked up from germline, CDR1 is SGHDN and CDR2 is FVKESK.

The V gene is TRBV23-1, the J gene TRBJ2-7; tentatively, D is TRBD1 or TRBD2 (6 bases each). TRBV23-1 is flagged as an ORF with uncertain function. The CDR3 is made up of 14 amino acids. Trimming removed 4 bases at V and 6 bases at J, with 16 bases between. The CDR3 loop is CASSRGARGGEQYF. The CDR3 coding sequence is TGCGCCAGCAGTCGAGGTGCCAGGGGAGGCGAGCAGTACTTC.

The V call is TRBV10-1, the J call TRBJ2-5; 11 bases are shared with TRBD2. V shed 5 bases, J shed 5 bases, and the junction held 4 bases outside the gene matches. CDR3 length: 14 amino acids. Germline CDR1 is WNHNN and CDR2 is SYGVQD (reference sequence). The CDR3 sequence: CASSSTSGGETQYF. The DNA of the CDR3 is TGCGCCAGCAGTTCTACTAGCGGGGGCGAGACCCAGTACTTC.

This chain connects TRBV7-9 to TRBJ2-5; a possible D gene is TRBD2 (5 bases). The CDR3 length is 13 residues. From germline, CDR1 is SEHNR and CDR2 FQNEAQ (reference sequence). The V end was cut by 5 bases, the J end by 4 bases, with 11 bases between. Here the CDR3 reads CASSRTGGETQYF. As DNA, the CDR3 is TGTGCCAGCAGCCGGACTGGAGGAGAGACCCAGTACTTC.

V gene TRBV4-3 combines with J gene TRBJ2-2; possibly TRBD2 for D (6 bases). Germline values: CDR1 LGHNA, CDR2 YSLEER. The germline V and J ends were trimmed by 4 bases and 4 bases, with 13 bases remaining between them. The length of the CDR3 is 15 residues. The CDR3 DNA reads as TGCGCCAGCAGCCGGCCAGGGCGGGGCACCGGGGAGCTGTTTTTT. Translation gives CASSRPGRGTGELFF.